This T cell receptor beta chain emerged from a study of T-cell reconstitution after alpha-beta-depleted transplantation in children (dated by TCRdb to the mid-2010s). In terms of the full investigation: Using TCR repertoire profiling, the study followed T-cell immune reconstitution in a quantitative way in children after TCRalphabeta/CD19-depleted allogeneic hematopoietic cell transplantation.

Its CDR3 holds 16 amino acids, cysteine through phenylalanine. The retained sequence is limited to the CDR3, 48 bases, with the frame set at the first base. The germline V gene supplies CDR1 SGDLS and CDR2 YYNGEE. V loses 7 bases at its end and J loses 2 bases; junction bases beyond the gene matches: 3. The paper as a whole reports these results and caveats: In some patients, the high TCRbeta diversity seen at day 60 was put down to recipient T cells and intrathymic progenitors that had survived conditioning. Over the following months the frequencies of hyperexpanded clones went down, and after one year T-cell counts and TCRbeta diversity were mostly credited to newly produced T cells. The apparently early alphabetaT-cell count recovery about two months after transplant was reportedly dependent on only several hundred rapidly expanded clones derived from non-depleted graft cells.

On this clonotype: The antigen it recognizes is unknown. No quality values exist for individual bases; no much larger clone is one base distant.

The protocol used for the library was PCR. TCRdb names Illumina HiSeq 2500 as the instrument used. Molecular barcoding was employed in the preparation of TCR libraries, with unique molecular identifiers being used to normalize TCRbeta repertoire quantification. TCRdb itself trimmed the public reads at Q25 with fastp, ran MiXCR and retained productive beta chains. One record per CDR3 amino acid sequence lists the most common genes and DNA. The sample contains almost 600,000 distinct CDR3 sequences, 25% to 30% of them found a single time. The ten most abundant clones make up 35% to 40% of the sample. What this sample's treatment or condition label stands for: allogeneic hematopoietic cell transplantation with graft depleted of TCRalphabeta T cells and CD19 B cells. Transplant recipients were children who received TCRalphabeta/CD19-depleted allogeneic hematopoietic cell grafts.

This clonotype was obtained from a boy less than two years old with Wiskott-Aldrich syndrome, due to receive a stem cell transplant. This sample comprised PBMCs, obtained before TCRalphabeta/CD19-depleted stem cell transplant. Rearrangement joined TRBV9 to TRBJ2-1; 16 of the junction bases match TRBD2. CDR3 loop: CASGGLAGGPYNEQFF. Here is the DNA: TGTGCCAGCGGGGGACTAGCGGGAGGGCCCTACAATGAGCAGTTCTTC.